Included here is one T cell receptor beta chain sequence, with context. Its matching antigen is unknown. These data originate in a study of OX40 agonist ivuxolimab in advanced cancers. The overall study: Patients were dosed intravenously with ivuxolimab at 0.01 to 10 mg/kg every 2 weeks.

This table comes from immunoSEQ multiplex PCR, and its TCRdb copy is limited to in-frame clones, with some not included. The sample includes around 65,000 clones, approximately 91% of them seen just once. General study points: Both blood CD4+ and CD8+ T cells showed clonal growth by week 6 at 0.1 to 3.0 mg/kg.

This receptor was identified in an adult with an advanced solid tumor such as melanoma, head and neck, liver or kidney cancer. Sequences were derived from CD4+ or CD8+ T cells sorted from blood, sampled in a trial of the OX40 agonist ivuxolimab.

The CDR3 DNA is TGTGCCAGCAGCCAGTATGTTGCCGGGACAGGGGCCAATCAGCCCCAGCATTTT. This translates into CASSQYVAGTGANQPQHF. The chain recombines TRBV7-2 with TRBJ1-5; TRBD1 matches at 10 bases. The CDR3 covers 18 residues. Losses at the gene ends were 5 bases for V and 3 bases for J; bases not matched to a gene: 13. The germline gives CDR1 SGHTA, CDR2 FQGNSA.